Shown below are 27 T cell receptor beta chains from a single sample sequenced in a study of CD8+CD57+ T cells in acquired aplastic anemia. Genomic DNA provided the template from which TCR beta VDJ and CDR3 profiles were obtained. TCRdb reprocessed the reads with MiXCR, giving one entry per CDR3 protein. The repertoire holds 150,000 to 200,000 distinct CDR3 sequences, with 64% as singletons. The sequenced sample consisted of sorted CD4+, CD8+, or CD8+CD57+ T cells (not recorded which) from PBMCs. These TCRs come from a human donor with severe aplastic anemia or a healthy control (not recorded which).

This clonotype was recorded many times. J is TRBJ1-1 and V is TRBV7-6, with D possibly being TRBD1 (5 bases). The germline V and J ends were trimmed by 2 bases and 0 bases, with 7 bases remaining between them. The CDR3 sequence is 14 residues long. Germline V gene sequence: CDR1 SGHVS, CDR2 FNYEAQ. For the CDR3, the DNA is TGTGCCAGCAGCTTATCGGGGCTGAACACTGAAGCTTTCTTT. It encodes CASSLSGLNTEAFF.

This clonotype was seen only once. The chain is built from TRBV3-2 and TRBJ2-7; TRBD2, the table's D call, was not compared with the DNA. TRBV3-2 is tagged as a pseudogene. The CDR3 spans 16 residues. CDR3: CASSQDTASGPYEQYF. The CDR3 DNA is TGTGCCAGCAGCCAAGATACGGCTAGCGGCCCCTACGAGCAGTACTTC.

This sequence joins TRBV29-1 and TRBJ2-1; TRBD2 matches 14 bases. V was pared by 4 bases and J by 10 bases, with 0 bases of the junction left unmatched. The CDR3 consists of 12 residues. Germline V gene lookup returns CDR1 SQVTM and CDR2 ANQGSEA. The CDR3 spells CSVGTSGREQFF. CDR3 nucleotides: TGCAGCGTTGGGACTAGCGGGAGGGAGCAGTTCTTC.

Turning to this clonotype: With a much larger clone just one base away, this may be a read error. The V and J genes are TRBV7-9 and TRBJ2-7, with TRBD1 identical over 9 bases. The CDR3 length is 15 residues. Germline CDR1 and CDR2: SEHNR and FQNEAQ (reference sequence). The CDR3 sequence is CASSFPGQGFSEQHF. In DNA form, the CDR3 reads TGTGCCAGCAGCTTTCCGGGACAGGGCTTCTCCGAGCAGCACTTC.

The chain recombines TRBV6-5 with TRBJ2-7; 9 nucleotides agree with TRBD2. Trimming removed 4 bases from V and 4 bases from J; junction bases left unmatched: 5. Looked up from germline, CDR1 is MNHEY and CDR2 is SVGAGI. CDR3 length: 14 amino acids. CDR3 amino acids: CASSFDSGRYEQYF. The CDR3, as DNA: TGTGCCAGCAGTTTTGACAGCGGGAGGTACGAGCAGTACTTC.

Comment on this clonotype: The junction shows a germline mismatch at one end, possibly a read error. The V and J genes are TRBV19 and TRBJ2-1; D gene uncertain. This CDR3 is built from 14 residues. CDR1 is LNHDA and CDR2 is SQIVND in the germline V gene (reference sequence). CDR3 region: CAGSIFSSYNEQFF. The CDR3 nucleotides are TGTGCCGGTAGTATCTTCTCCTCCTACAATGAGCAGTTCTTC.

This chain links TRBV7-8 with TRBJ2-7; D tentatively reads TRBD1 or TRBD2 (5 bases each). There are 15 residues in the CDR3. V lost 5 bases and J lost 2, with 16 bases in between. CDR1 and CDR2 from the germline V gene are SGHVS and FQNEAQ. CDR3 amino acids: CASSPREGTAYEQYF. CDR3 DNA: TGTGCCAGCAGCCCGCGTGAGGGGACCGCCTACGAGCAGTACTTC. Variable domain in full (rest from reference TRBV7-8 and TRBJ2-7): GAGVSQSPRYKVAKRGQDVALRCDPISGHVSLFWYQQALGQGPEFLTYFQNEAQLDKSGLPSDRFFAERPEGSVSTLKIQRTQQEDSAVYLCASSPREGTAYEQYFGPGTRLTVT.

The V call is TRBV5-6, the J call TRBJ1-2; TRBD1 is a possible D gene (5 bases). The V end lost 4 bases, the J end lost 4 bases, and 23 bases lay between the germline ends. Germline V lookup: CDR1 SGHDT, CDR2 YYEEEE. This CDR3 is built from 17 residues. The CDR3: CASSPIKGQGDPYGYTF. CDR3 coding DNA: TGTGCCAGCAGCCCAATTAAAGGGCAGGGTGATCCCTATGGCTACACCTTC.

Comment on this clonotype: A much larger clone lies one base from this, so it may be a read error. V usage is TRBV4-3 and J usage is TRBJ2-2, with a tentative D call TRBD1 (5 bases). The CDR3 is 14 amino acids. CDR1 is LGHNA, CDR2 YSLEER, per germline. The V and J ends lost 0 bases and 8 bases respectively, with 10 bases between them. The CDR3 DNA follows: TGCGCCAGCAGCCAAGATGTCAGGGTGGGGGAGCTGTTTTTT. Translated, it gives CASSQDVRVGELFF.

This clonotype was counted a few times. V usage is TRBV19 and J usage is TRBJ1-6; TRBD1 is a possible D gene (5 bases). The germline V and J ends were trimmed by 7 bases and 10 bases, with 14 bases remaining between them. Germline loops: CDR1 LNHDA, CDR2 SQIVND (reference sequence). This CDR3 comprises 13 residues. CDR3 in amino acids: CASTREGSSPLHF. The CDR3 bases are TGTGCCAGTACCAGGGAGGGCTCGTCACCCCTCCACTTT.

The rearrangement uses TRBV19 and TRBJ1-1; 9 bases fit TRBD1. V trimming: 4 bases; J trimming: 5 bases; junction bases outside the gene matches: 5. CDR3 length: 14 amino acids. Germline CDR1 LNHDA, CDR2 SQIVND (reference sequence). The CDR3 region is CASSSGTGRTEAFF. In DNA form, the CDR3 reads TGTGCCAGTAGTAGCGGGACAGGGAGGACTGAAGCTTTCTTT. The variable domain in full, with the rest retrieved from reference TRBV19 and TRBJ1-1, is DGGITQSPKYLFRKEGQNVTLSCEQNLNHDAMYWYRQDPGQGLRLIYYSQIVNDFQKGDIAEGYSVSREKKESFPLTVTSAQKNPTAFYLCASSSGTGRTEAFFGQGTRLTVV.

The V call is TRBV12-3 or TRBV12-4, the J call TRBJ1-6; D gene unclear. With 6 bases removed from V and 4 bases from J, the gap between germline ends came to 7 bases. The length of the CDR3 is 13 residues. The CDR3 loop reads CASRQIYNSPLHF. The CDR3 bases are TGTGCCAGCAGACAAATTTATAATTCACCCCTCCACTTT.

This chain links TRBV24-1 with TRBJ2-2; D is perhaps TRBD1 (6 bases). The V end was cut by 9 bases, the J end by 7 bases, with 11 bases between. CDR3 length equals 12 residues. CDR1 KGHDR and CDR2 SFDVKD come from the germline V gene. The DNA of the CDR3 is TGTGCCACCCTCGCAGGGGACGGGGAGCTGTTTTTT. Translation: CATLAGDGELFF.

The CDR3 protein is CASSPVGAVYEQYF. CDR3 in DNA: TGCGCCAGCAGCCCTGTGGGGGCCGTCTACGAGCAGTACTTC. This chain links TRBV5-1 with TRBJ2-7, with TRBD1 as a possible D gene (6 bases). The CDR3 has 14 residues. Trimming shortened V by 4 bases and J by 3 bases, and 14 bases separated the two germline ends. Germline V gene sequence: CDR1 SGHRS, CDR2 YFSETQ.

The CDR3 is CASKFERYYEQYF. The CDR3 DNA follows: TGCGCCAGCAAGTTTGAGCGGTACTACGAGCAGTACTTC. The rearrangement joins TRBV10-2 to TRBJ2-7, with D possibly being TRBD2 (5 bases). Germline lookup yields CDR1 WSHSY and CDR2 SAAADI. The ends were cut back, 7 bases at V and 3 bases at J, with 13 bases in the middle. The CDR3 consists of 13 residues.

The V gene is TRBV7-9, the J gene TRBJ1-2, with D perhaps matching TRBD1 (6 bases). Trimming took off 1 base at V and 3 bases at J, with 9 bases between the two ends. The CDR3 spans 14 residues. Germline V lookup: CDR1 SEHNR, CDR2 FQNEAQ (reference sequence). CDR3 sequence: CASSLGAGDYGYTF. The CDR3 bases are TGTGCCAGCAGCTTAGGGGCAGGGGACTATGGCTACACCTTC.

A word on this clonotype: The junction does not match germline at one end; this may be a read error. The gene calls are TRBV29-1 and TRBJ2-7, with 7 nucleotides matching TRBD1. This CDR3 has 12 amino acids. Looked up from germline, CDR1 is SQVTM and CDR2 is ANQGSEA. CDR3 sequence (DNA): TGCAGCGTTCGTCGACAGGGCTACGAGCGGTACTTC. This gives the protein CSVRRQGYERYF.

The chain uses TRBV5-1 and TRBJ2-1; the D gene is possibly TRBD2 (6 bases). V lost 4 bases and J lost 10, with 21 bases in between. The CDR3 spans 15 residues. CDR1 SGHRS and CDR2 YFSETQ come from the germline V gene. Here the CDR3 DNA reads TGCGCCAGCAGCCACTCGCGGGGAAGCTCCTACGAGCAGTTCTTC. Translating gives CASSHSRGSSYEQFF.

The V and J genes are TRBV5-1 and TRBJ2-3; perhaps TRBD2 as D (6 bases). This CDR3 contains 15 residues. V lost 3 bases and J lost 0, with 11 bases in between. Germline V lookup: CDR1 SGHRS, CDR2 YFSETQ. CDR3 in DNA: TGCGCCAGCAGCTCGGGGGATCGAAGCACAGATACGCAGTATTTT. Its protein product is CASSSGDRSTDTQYF.

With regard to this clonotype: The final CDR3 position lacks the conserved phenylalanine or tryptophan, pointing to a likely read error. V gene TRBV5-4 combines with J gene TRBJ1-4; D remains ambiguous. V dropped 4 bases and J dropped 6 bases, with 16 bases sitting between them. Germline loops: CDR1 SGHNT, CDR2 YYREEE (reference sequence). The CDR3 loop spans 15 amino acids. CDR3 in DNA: TGTGCCAGCAGCAACGGACCGAGTCAAGATGAAAAACTGTTTTCT. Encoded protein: CASSNGPSQDEKLFS.

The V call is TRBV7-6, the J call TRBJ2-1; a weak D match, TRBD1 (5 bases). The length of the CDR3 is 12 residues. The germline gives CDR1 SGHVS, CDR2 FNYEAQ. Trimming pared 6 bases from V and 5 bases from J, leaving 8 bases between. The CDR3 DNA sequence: TGTGCCAGCAGGGGGCCCGACAATGAGCAGTTCTTC. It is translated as CASRGPDNEQFF.

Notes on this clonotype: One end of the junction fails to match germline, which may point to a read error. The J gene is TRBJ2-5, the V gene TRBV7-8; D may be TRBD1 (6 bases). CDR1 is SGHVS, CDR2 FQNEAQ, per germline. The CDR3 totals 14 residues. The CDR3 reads CSSSHTGPAETQYF. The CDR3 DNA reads TGTTCCAGCAGCCATACAGGGCCCGCCGAGACCCAGTACTTC.

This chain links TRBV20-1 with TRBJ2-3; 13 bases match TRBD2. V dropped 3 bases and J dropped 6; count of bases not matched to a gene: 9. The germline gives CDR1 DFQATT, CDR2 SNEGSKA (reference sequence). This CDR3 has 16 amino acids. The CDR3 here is CSARTRTSGSSDTQYF. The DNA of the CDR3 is TGCAGTGCTAGGACTCGGACTAGCGGGAGTTCGGATACGCAGTATTTT.

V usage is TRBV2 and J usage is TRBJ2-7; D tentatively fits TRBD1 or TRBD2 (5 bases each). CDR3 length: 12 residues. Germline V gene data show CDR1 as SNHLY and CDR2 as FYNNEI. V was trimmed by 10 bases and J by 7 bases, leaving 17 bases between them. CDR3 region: CAISRGPREQYF. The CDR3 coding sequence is TGTGCCATCTCACGGGGCCCCCGGGAGCAGTACTTC.

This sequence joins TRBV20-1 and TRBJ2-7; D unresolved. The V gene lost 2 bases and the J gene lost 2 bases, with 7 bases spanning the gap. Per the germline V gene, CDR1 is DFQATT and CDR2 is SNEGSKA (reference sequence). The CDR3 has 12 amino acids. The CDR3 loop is CSARHVTYEQYF. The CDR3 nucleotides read TGCAGTGCTAGACACGTAACCTACGAGCAGTACTTC.

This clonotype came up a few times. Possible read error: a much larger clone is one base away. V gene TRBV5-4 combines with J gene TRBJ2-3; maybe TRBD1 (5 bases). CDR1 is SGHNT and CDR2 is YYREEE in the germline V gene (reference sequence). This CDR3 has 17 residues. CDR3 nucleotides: TGTGCCAGCAGCTTGGATCAGGAGCCGTTACTCACAGGTACGCAGTATTTT. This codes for CASSLDQEPLLTGTQYF.

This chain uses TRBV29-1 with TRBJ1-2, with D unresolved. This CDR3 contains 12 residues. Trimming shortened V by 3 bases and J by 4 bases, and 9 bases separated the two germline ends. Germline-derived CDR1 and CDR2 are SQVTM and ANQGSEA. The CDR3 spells CSVDSAVYGYTF. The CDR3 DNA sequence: TGCAGCGTTGACAGCGCCGTCTATGGCTACACCTTC.